The entry below describes one T cell receptor (beta chain). Its antigen is unidentified. This specimen belongs to a study of cytomegalovirus exposure and HLA in healthy donors. Looking at the study overall: Of approximately 400 genotyped donors, more than 75% clustered with self-reported Caucasian donors.

CDR3 length: 16 amino acids. V shed 5 bases and J 0 bases; nucleotides not matched to a gene: 6. Germline-derived CDR1 and CDR2 are LGHNA and YNFKEQ. The PCR ran on 60 Vbeta and 13 Jbeta primers. This table comes from immunoSEQ multiplex PCR, and its TCRdb copy is limited to in-frame clones, with some not included. The table has 110,000 to 150,000 clones, roughly four fifths seen once; the top ten hold 1% to 1.5%. General study points: Several V segments, TRBV6-2 and TRBV6-3 among them, could not be told apart and were dropped. Productive rates of about 87% or about 30% were seen for most TCR beta V segments in an earlier analysis. DRB1 had the most TCR associations and HLA-C the fewest, a later analysis found, with rates varying by HLA locus.

This TCR came from a woman between 40 and 55 years old in good health and CMV-seronegative. The V gene is TRBV4-2, the J gene TRBJ2-3, with 9 bases lining up with TRBD1. The sample consisted of PBMCs. CDR3 nucleotides: TGTGCCAGCAGCTACGGACAGGGGACTAGCACAGATACGCAGTATTTT. Protein: CASSYGQGTSTDTQYF.